Given below is one T cell receptor (beta chain) in context. The CDR3 covers 15 residues. Germline values: CDR1 SNHLY, CDR2 FYNNEI. Trimming left V 7 bases short and J 0 bases short, with 13 bases between. The source of the sample is a study of CD8+ T cells in alopecia areata. Extraction of RNA preceded its reverse transcription into cDNA, which served as the sequencing template. TCRdb's copy holds only in-frame clones and misses some; the assay was immunoSEQ multiplex PCR. The table has around 190,000 clones, about 56% seen once. The sequencing input was CD8+ T cells sorted from blood. The V and J genes are TRBV2 and TRBJ2-1; no firm D call. This TCR came from a human donor in good health. Here the CDR3 reads CASKALLSSYNEQFF. The CDR3 DNA reads TGTGCCAGCAAAGCCCTACTAAGCTCCTACAATGAGCAGTTCTTC.